The sequence of this T cell receptor (beta chain) was determined in a study of cytomegalovirus exposure and HLA in healthy donors (dated by TCRdb to about 2017). Turning to the overall study: An earlier analysis of some 600 of the donors reported over 250 Gb of sequence data and approximately 120 million unique TCR beta sequences obtained from 180 million or so T cells. An early release that covered approximately 600 HLA-typed donors contained about 300 gigabases of sequencing data and 75 million to 100 million unique TCR sequences. Of the roughly 390 genotyped donors, roughly 76% were placed in the genetic ancestry cluster associated with self-reported Caucasian donors. The aim of the study was to test whether cataloging public T cell receptors could identify signatures of past pathogen exposure. The study profiled the T cell repertoires of about 640 subjects by immunosequencing and related them to cytomegalovirus serostatus. A separate validation cohort of approximately 120 different subjects was used in addition to the 666-subject first cohort. To predict cytomegalovirus infection status, the study combined high-throughput TCR immunosequencing, statistical association of individual TCRs with disease status, and machine learning. A later analysis re-analyzed previously published TCR beta repertoires from 500 to 700 donors and added high-resolution HLA genotyping to study TCR occurrence patterns. The later analysis used no new phenotypic data to find candidate immune exposures, relying instead on TCR beta sequences and their occurrence across donors. An earlier analysis of about 620 of the donors applied high-throughput TCR beta sequencing to assess whether each TCR beta V gene segment acted as functional or pseudogenic. Donor age, sex, ethnicity and CMV serostatus were compiled together with the repertoire data. Genome-wide SNP genotypes for about 55% of the roughly 670 donors were used in a later genetic analysis, which treated that subset as a discovery cohort. Every discovery cohort repertoire had been produced on one sequencing platform. Class I and class II HLA loci were covered by the typing at four-digit resolution. Typing coverage varied by locus: roughly 629-630 donors for A, B, C, DRB1 and DQB1; some 520 for DQA1; more than 600 for DPA1; 450 to 480 for DPB1. About five DR-DQ haplotypes were handled as single units for association and clustering, since linkage in the cohort was strong. Among some 410 genotyped donors of the cohort, an average of about 240,000 unique TCR beta nucleotide sequences were sequenced per donor, roughly 18% of them non-productive.

The cohort comprised around 700 healthy bone marrow donors. All cohort members were sampled while nominally healthy, although unrecorded immune exposures were likely present. The donor was CMV seronegative and belonged to the group of 352 seronegative cohort members. A peripheral blood sample was collected from each donor, and TCR beta sequencing was performed on peripheral blood mononuclear cells. Genomic DNA was extracted from the blood cell samples with the Qiagen DNeasy Blood Extraction Kit. Libraries were built with the immunoSEQ multiplex PCR assay. For the multiplex PCR, a mixture combining 60 forward primers for TCR Vbeta segments and 13 reverse primers for TCR Jbeta segments was used. Amplification of the CDR3 region of rearranged TCR beta genes was performed with a multiplex PCR assay on genomic DNA. The amplified TCR beta libraries were sequenced on the Illumina HiSeq System as 87-base-pair reads. Regarding the original processing steps: In a later analysis, tens of millions of unique TCR beta chains were counted across the roughly 670 repertoires, and about 9.9 million of these chains were shared by at least two donors. A nearest-neighbor algorithm error-corrected the raw reads and collapsed the reads into unique sequences, merging closely related sequences to remove PCR and sequencing errors. To assign V, D and J gene segments, CDR3 sequences were aligned to IMGT reference sequences. For a sequence to be retained, a match of at least six nucleotides to both a V gene segment and a J gene segment was required. Rearrangements were classified as productive when the CDR3 lacked stop codons and remained in frame with V and J, and all other rearrangements were classified as non-productive. Following IMGT convention, CDR3 was defined as the stretch from the second conserved V-encoded cysteine to the conserved J-encoded phenylalanine. In an earlier analysis of around 570 of the donors, sequences lacking an unambiguous match to a single V gene segment were excluded. An earlier analysis of several hundred of the donors called V segments functional above 56.7% productive rearrangements and segregating when the between-donor standard deviation exceeded 5%. To diagnose cytomegalovirus status from the catalog of TCR beta chain sequences, a statistical classification framework was built. V and J gene assignment, in a later analysis, came from comparing TCR nucleotide sequences with IMGT/GENE-DB human TR gene sequences. A later analysis assigned CDR3 sequences and most-parsimonious VDJ recombination scenarios with the TCRdist pipeline. In a later analysis, each TCR beta chain was defined by its CDR3 amino acid sequence together with its V-gene family, and reads without a unique V-gene family were excluded. To address suspected cross-contamination and a sequencing artifact, a later analysis removed a few hundred highly shared, low-generation-probability nucleotide sequences. In a later analysis, a clonal expansion index for each public chain was calculated from normalized within-repertoire ranks of inferred template counts. Generation probabilities in a later analysis came from a VDJ recombination model fitted to out-of-frame rearrangements, and those results were checked against IGoR. In a later analysis, TCR-TCR, TCR-HLA and TCR-CMV co-occurrence was scored with hypergeometric tests, and a repertoire-size bias correction was applied to TCR pairs. False discovery rates were estimated in a later analysis by permuting HLA or CMV assignments 20 times. In a later analysis, co-occurring TCRs were grouped using DBSCAN, with TCRdist sequence similarity added in when clustering inside HLA-allele-positive subsets. Repertoires with fewer than 30,000 or more than 120,000 public chains were left out of co-occurrence clustering, as were a few repertoires with anomalous nucleotide sharing. Not all clones reach the TCRdb copy of this immuneACCESS table, which keeps in-frame sequences only. Checked studies attribute under half of the gap to unresolved V genes and leave the rest unexplained. The V and J calls and the clone size are those of that table, but D and trimming were determined from the DNA. This sample lists some 120,000 clones; about four fifths were detected once. More than 1.5% of the sample comes from the top ten.

Turning to this clone: Its antigen remains unidentified. The input lacks base qualities; no much larger clone sits a single base away.

The research as a whole found: Specific HLA alleles were associated with 15,000 to 20,000 TCR beta sequences at a false discovery rate of 0.05 in a later analysis. Most TCR sequences were observed very rarely across donors, whereas some public TCRs were present in many individuals. Assigning TCR associations to individual alleles was difficult when HLA alleles, especially DR and DQ, strongly co-occurred. In this cohort, only TCR beta chains were sequenced, and detectable features were limited by the absence of alpha or paired-chain data. In a later analysis, TCR association rates were found to vary across HLA loci, with the most associated TCRs seen for DRB1 alleles and the fewest for HLA-C alleles. A further reported finding was that TCR beta sequences accurately predicted the HLA-A and HLA-B alleles for most subjects in the first cohort. According to a later analysis, parvovirus B19, influenza, CMV and Epstein-Barr virus appeared linked to several top co-occurrence clusters. The only immune exposure information available for the cohort was CMV serostatus. In both the original and validation cohorts, the classifier was reported to diagnose cytomegalovirus status with high specificity and sensitivity. Presence/absence analyses assumed roughly uniform sequencing depth across donors, an assumption that may not hold. Compared with the approximately 710-donor mean, donors in an Asian-associated ancestry cluster had fewer N-insertions in productive TCRs, according to a later genetic analysis. The 87-base-pair reads could not distinguish some IMGT-functional V segments, including TRBV6-2 and TRBV6-3, so those segments were excluded. In a later genetic analysis, a missense DCLRE1C variant was associated with V-gene and J-gene trimming of TCR beta chains, and the association was replicated in an independent cohort. A few of the identified cytomegalovirus-associated TCR beta chains were confirmed in vitro to be specific for cytomegalovirus antigens. The study listed around 160 TCR beta chains as associated with cytomegalovirus. An earlier analysis of around 540 of the donors showed that most TCR beta V segments appeared in productive rearrangements either about 90% or about 30% of the time, which broadly matched IMGT annotations. The sequencing pipeline was judged likely to have produced a cluster of highly shared sequence variants as a technical artifact. Linkage disequilibrium might explain the correlated functional status among segregating V segments, but an unknown experimental factor could not be excluded. According to the authors, the approach could potentially be generalized to other disease states and immunological phenotypes. In a later analysis, HLA-associated TCR beta chains were found to be more clonally expanded and to have lower generation probabilities than equally common non-associated chains. Because counts were too low, 15 to 20 rarely observed V segments, including chromosome 9 orphons, were left out of the earlier analysis of over 550 of the donors. In a later analysis, most CMV-associated TCR beta chains were found to appear HLA-restricted, with HLA associations seemingly driven largely by CMV exposure. Because some donors lacked HLA typing at each locus, the association tests relied only on the typed subset.

The V and J ends are trimmed by 4 bases and 1 base, leaving 5 bases between them. CDR1 SGDLS and CDR2 YYNGEE are derived from the germline V gene. The CDR3 runs 12 residues from the cysteine to the phenylalanine. Solely the CDR3 DNA is kept, with 36 bases framed from the first base. The specimen sequenced was PBMCs. This receptor was obtained from a woman younger than 35 in good health and CMV-seronegative. The rearranged chain carries TRBV9 and TRBJ1-1; no D gene can be assigned with confidence. The CDR3 region has the sequence CASSSGNTEAFF. The DNA sequence is TGTGCCAGCAGCTCAGGGAACACTGAAGCTTTCTTT.